The sample holds a few counts of the clone carrying this T cell receptor beta chain. What it binds is unknown. This sample is part of a study of T-cell memory formation after mild COVID-19. Findings of the study overall: Largely, contracting CD4+ clones fell within CM and EM, and contracting CD8+ clones within EMRA.

Constant-segment primers and 5'RACE yielded cDNA libraries for TCR alpha and TCR beta, each carrying sample barcodes and UMIs. MiXCR, run by TCRdb on the 5' RACE reads, gives a single entry per CDR3 protein. This sample yields fewer than 350,000 distinct CDR3 sequences, of which around 15% are seen a single time; around 23% belongs to the top ten. The sequence was obtained from a man between 18 and 29 years old who had mild COVID-19 (a few samples of this study predate the infection). Cell type and time point are not known. The sample consisted of PBMCs or a T cell subset sorted from them (not recorded which).

The CDR3 spells CASSFPPGHISYEQYF. The CDR3 region has the DNA TGTGCCAGCAGCTTTCCTCCGGGACACATCTCCTACGAGCAGTACTTC. The chain is built from TRBV7-8 and TRBJ2-7; D may be TRBD1 (6 bases). Germline V gives CDR1 SGHVS, CDR2 FQNEAQ. V lost 3 bases and J lost 0, with 15 bases in between. The CDR3 spans 16 residues.